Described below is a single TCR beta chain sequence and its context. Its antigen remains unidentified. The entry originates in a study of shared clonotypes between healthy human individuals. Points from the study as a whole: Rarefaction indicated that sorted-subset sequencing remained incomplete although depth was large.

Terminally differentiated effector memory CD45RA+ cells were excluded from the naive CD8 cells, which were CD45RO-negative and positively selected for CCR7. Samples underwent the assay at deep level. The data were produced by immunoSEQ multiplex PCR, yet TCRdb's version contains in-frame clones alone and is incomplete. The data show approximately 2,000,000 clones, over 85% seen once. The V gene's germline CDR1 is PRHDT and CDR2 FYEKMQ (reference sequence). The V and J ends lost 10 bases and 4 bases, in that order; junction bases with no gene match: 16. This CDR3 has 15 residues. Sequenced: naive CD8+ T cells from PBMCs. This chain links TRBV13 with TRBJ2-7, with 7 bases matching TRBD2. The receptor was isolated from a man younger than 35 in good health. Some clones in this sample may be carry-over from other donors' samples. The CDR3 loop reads CATTPLRGSEYEQYF. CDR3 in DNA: TGTGCCACCACGCCCTTGCGGGGGTCTGAGTACGAGCAGTACTTC.